Each of the 8 T cell receptor beta chains below was sequenced from the same sample in a study of blood T cell repertoires in COVID-19. The protocol was immunoSEQ multiplex PCR, while the TCRdb copy is restricted to in-frame clones and leaves out a portion. Among some 22,000 clones listed, 94% were seen once. The material sequenced was peripheral blood. Every receptor here comes from a woman between 50 and 59 years old with active COVID-19.

The genes are TRBV7-9 and TRBJ1-2; 9 nucleotides line up with TRBD1. Unmatched junction bases numbered 6, after V lost 6 bases and J lost 4 bases. CDR1 is SEHNR, CDR2 FQNEAQ, per germline (reference sequence). The CDR3 spans 14 residues. The CDR3 sequence is CASRPGQGRYGYTF. For the CDR3, the DNA is TGTGCCAGCAGACCGGGACAGGGACGCTATGGCTACACCTTC.

The V gene is TRBV2, the J gene TRBJ2-3; 9 nucleotides agree with TRBD1. The V gene end was trimmed by 6 bases and the J gene end by 6 bases; junction bases not matched to a gene: 13. In germline, CDR1 is SNHLY, CDR2 FYNNEI. This CDR3 region has 16 residues. The CDR3 reads CASSNTGTGILDTQYF. DNA of the CDR3: TGTGCCAGCAGCAATACCGGGACAGGGATTTTGGATACGCAGTATTTT.

The genes are TRBV12-5 and TRBJ2-1; 9 positions match TRBD1. The trim removed 6 bases at V and 6 bases at J, leaving 21 bases unmatched. Germline V gives CDR1 LGHNT, CDR2 FRNRAP. This CDR3 spans 19 amino acids. The DNA for the CDR3 is TGTGCTAGTGGCTCCACCCCCTTGGGGGGACAGGGTATGGTCAATGAGCAGTTCTTC. Translating it yields CASGSTPLGGQGMVNEQFF.

The V call is TRBV10-1, the J call TRBJ1-2; D may be TRBD1 (5 bases). The ends were cut back, 2 bases at V and 3 bases at J, with 7 bases in the middle. Germline lookup yields CDR1 WNHNN and CDR2 SYGVQD (reference sequence). This CDR3 spans 13 amino acids. For the CDR3, the DNA is TGCGCCAGCAGTGAGGGCAGGGACTATGGCTACACCTTC. Its protein product is CASSEGRDYGYTF.

DNA of the CDR3: TGTGCCATCAAGGGGACAGACTCCTACAATGAGCAGTTCTTC. Amino acids: CAIKGTDSYNEQFF. The chain combines TRBV14 with TRBJ2-1; 7 positions match TRBD1. This CDR3 is built from 14 residues. Germline lookup yields CDR1 SGHDN and CDR2 FVKESK. The ends lost 10 bases at V and 0 bases at J; junction bases unmatched: 6.

This clone was seen only once. The chain is built from TRBV11-2 and TRBJ2-2, with TRBD2 as a possible D gene (6 bases). V shed 5 bases and J shed 2 bases, with 12 bases lying between them. Germline CDR1 and CDR2: SGHAT and FQNNGV. The CDR3 sequence is 15 residues long. CDR3 in amino acids: CASSRDFPNTGELFF. The CDR3 region has the DNA TGTGCCAGCAGCCGGGACTTTCCAAACACCGGGGAGCTGTTTTTT. The full variable domain, with the rest looked up from reference TRBV11-2 and TRBJ2-2, is EAGVAQSPRYKIIEKRQSVAFWCNPISGHATLYWYQQILGQGPKLLIQFQNNGVVDDSQLPKDRFSAERLKGVDSTLKIQPAKLEDSAVYLCASSRDFPNTGELFFGEGSRLTVL.

The chain couples TRBV19 to TRBJ2-3; the D gene is possibly TRBD2 (7 bases). The CDR3 consists of 17 residues. The V gene's germline CDR1 is LNHDA and CDR2 SQIVND (reference sequence). Trimming took 1 base from V and 4 from J, leaving 18 bases between them. As DNA, the CDR3 is TGTGCCAGTAGTATAGTCCCGACTAGGGGGGGCGCAGATACGCAGTATTTT. This encodes CASSIVPTRGGADTQYF.

Points on this clone: A read error is likely, as this CDR3 ends without the conserved phenylalanine or tryptophan. It is unclear where the CDR3 begins or ends on the DNA, so no DNA is shown, and the CDR3 is as TCRdb lists it. CDR3: CASSLVYTFGPGK. The chain is built from TRBV5-4 and TRBJ1-1. The CDR3 is 13 amino acids in total, end residues counted. Germline V gene lookup returns CDR1 SGHNT and CDR2 YYREEE (reference sequence).